A single sample is the source of the 8 T cell receptor beta chains below, sequenced in a study of glioma-infiltrating T cells. The iRepertoire nested amplicon-rescue multiplex PCR amplified TCR alpha and beta CDR3s from RNA. TCRdb redid the calling of the multiplex PCR reads with MiXCR, one entry per CDR3 protein. The sample carries about 99,000 distinct CDR3 sequences, around 29% recorded once. The sequencing sample was made of glioma tissue, nonneoplastic brain tissue, or PBMCs (not recorded which). Receptors were obtained from a human donor with low-grade glioma or glioblastoma, undergoing nonglioma brain surgery, or in good health (not recorded which).

This clonotype was seen only a few times. The chain has TRBV7-2 and TRBJ2-1, with D tentatively TRBD1 (5 bases). Per germline, CDR1 SGHTA and CDR2 FQGNSA. The CDR3 is 14 amino acids. Trimming stripped 3 bases from V and 4 bases from J, with 10 bases between. The CDR3 here is CASSFQGRYNEQFF. Here the CDR3 DNA reads TGTGCCAGCAGCTTCCAGGGTAGGTACAATGAGCAGTTCTTC.

This clonotype was recorded once. One end of the junction fails to match germline, which may point to a read error. The V gene is TRBV5-5, the J gene TRBJ1-2; 8 bases align to TRBD1. The CDR3 sequence is 15 residues long. Looked up from germline, CDR1 is SGHKS and CDR2 is YYEKEE (reference sequence). CDR3 sequence reads: CAGSLYGTGPYGYTF. The CDR3 DNA reads TGTGCCGGCAGCTTGTATGGGACAGGCCCCTATGGCTACACCTTC.

This clonotype was seen a handful of times. V gene TRBV20-1 combines with J gene TRBJ2-1; no definite D call. Looked up from germline, CDR1 is DFQATT and CDR2 is SNEGSKA (reference sequence). The length of the CDR3 is 15 residues. Trimming shortened V by 2 bases and J by 0 bases, and 11 bases separated the two germline ends. CDR3 bases: TGCAGTGCTAGAAGGACCGTGGGCTCCTACAATGAGCAGTTCTTC. Amino acids: CSARRTVGSYNEQFF.

This clonotype appeared a few times. The chain links TRBV30 to TRBJ1-5; maybe TRBD1 (6 bases). V lost 4 bases to trimming and J lost 7 bases, with 14 bases between them. Germline V gives CDR1 GTSNPN, CDR2 SVGIG (reference sequence). This CDR3 is 13 amino acids long. DNA for the CDR3: TGTGCCTGGAATAGGGGGGAGGACCAGCCCCAGCATTTT. This gives the protein CAWNRGEDQPQHF.

Note on this clonotype: This may be a read error: a much more frequent sequence differs by one nucleotide. The chain uses TRBV14 and TRBJ1-1; tentative D call: TRBD1 (5 bases). The germline CDR1 and CDR2 sequences are SGHDN and FVKESK. The CDR3 runs to 16 residues. The V and J ends lost 6 bases and 2 bases respectively, with 19 bases between them. The CDR3 protein is CASRQFSQGLNTEAFF. As DNA, the CDR3 is TGTGCCAGCAGACAATTCTCTCAGGGTCTTAACACTGAAGCTTTCTTT. Based on the CDR3 plus reference TRBV14 and TRBJ1-1, the full variable domain is EAGVTQFPSHSVIEKGQTVTLRCDPISGHDNLYWYRRVMGKEIKFLLHFVKESKQDESGMPNNRFLAERTGGTYSTLKVQPAELEDSGVYFCASRQFSQGLNTEAFFGQGTRLTVV.

This clonotype was counted many times. The chain employs TRBV20-1 and TRBJ2-7; 7 bases align to TRBD1. This CDR3 is 13 amino acids long. Germline V CDR1 and CDR2: DFQATT, SNEGSKA (reference sequence). Trimming removed 6 bases from V and 0 bases from J; junction bases left unmatched: 5. CDR3 DNA sequence: TGCAGTGCCTCCACAGGGGCCTCCTACGAGCAGTACTTC. It yields the protein CSASTGASYEQYF.

This clonotype was seen ten or more times. The CDR3: CASSFVARGLETQYF. In DNA, the CDR3 is TGTGCCAGCAGTTTTGTGGCGAGGGGTCTAGAGACCCAGTACTTC. V and J are TRBV28 and TRBJ2-5; perhaps D is TRBD1 or TRBD2 (5 bases each). The CDR3 consists of 15 residues. In germline, CDR1 is MDHEN, CDR2 SYDVKM. The ends were cut back, 3 bases at V and 4 bases at J, with 15 bases in the middle.

Turning to this clonotype: A much larger clone is a single base away; this may be a read error. The CDR3: CASSQDRGGSTRSTQYF. The DNA of the CDR3 is TGCGCCAGCAGCCAAGATAGAGGAGGGAGTACCAGGAGTACGCAGTATTTT. The chain is built from TRBV4-1 and TRBJ2-3; perhaps TRBD2 as D (6 bases). Between the trimmed V and J ends, which lost 0 bases and 8 bases, there was a span of 21 bases. Germline loops: CDR1 MGHRA, CDR2 YSYEKL. This CDR3 spans 17 amino acids.